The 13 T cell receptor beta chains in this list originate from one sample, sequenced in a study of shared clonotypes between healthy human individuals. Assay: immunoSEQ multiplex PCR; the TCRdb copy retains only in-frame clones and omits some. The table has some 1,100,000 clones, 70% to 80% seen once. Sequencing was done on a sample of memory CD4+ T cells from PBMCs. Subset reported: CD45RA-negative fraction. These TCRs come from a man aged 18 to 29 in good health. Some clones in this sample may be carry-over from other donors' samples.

As DNA, the CDR3 is TGTGCCAGCAGTGAATCAAGACAGGGAAGCACAGATACGCAGTATTTT. It specifies CASSESRQGSTDTQYF. This chain joins TRBV25-1 and TRBJ2-3, with 7 bases lining up with TRBD1. Looked up from germline, CDR1 is MGHDK and CDR2 is SYGVNS. The CDR3 runs 16 residues. Trimming removed 1 base from V and 0 bases from J; junction bases left unmatched: 4.

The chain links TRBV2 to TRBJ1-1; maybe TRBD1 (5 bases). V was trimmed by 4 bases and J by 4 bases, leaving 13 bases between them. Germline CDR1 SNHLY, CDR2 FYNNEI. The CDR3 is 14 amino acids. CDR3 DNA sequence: TGTGCCAGCAGTGTTTCGACCGGGGGCACTGAAGCTTTCTTT. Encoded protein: CASSVSTGGTEAFF.

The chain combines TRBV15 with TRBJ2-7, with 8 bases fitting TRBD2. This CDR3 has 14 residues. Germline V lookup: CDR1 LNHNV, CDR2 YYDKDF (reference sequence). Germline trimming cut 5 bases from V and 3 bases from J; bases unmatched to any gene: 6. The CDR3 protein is CATSVRLANYEQYF. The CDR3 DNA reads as TGTGCCACCAGCGTAAGACTAGCGAACTACGAGCAGTACTTC.

As DNA, the CDR3 is TGTGCCTGGAGCGACCCATGGTCTGGGCCCCGGCAGCCCCAGCATTTT. Translation gives CAWSDPWSGPRQPQHF. J is TRBJ1-5 and V is TRBV30; the D is unclear. Trimming took 3 bases from V and 7 from J, leaving 22 bases between them. The CDR3 has 16 residues. From germline, CDR1 is GTSNPN and CDR2 SVGIG (reference sequence).

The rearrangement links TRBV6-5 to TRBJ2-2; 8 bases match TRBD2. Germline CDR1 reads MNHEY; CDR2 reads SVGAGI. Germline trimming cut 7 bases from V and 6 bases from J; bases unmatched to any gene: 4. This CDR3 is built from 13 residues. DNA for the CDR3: TGTGCCAGCAAAGCGGGAGTGTCCGGGGAGCTGTTTTTT. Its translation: CASKAGVSGELFF.

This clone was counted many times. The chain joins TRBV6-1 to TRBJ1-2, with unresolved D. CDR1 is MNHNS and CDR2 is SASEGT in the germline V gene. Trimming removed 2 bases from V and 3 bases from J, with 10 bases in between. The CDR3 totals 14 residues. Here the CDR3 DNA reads TGTGCCAGCAGTGAAAATGAGGAATACTATGGCTACACCTTC. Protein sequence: CASSENEEYYGYTF.

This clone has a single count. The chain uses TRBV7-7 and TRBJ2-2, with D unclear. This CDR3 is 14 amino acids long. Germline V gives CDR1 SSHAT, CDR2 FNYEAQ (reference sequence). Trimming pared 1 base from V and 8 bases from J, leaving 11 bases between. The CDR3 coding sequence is TGTGCCAGCAGCTTAGTGGGCACTTCAGGGGAGCTGTTTTTT. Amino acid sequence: CASSLVGTSGELFF.

CDR3 in DNA: TGTGCCAGCAGTGAAGGGGGACCTGCGGTCGAGACCCAGTACTTC. It codes for CASSEGGPAVETQYF. The chain combines TRBV6-1 with TRBJ2-5; D is perhaps TRBD1 or TRBD2 (5 bases each). Germline loops: CDR1 MNHNS, CDR2 SASEGT. The CDR3 runs 15 residues. The V end lost 1 base, the J end lost 5 bases, and 14 bases lay between the germline ends.

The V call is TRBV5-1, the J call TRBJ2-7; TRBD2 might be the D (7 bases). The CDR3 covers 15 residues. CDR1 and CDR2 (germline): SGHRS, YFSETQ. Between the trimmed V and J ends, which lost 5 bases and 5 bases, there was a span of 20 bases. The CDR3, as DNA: TGCGCCAGCAGGAAAGAGGGGGGGTTTGGAGACGAGCAGTACTTC. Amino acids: CASRKEGGFGDEQYF.

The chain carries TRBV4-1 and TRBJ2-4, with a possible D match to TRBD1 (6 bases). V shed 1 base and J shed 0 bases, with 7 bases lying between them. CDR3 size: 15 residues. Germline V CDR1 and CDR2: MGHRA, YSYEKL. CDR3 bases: TGCGCCAGCAGCCAAGGGACAGTAGCCAAAAACATTCAGTACTTC. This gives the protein CASSQGTVAKNIQYF.

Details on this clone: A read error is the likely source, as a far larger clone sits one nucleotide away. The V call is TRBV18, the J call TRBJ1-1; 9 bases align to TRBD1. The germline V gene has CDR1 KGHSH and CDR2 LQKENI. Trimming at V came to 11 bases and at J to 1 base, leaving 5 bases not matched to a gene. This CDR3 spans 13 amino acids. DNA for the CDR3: TGTGCCGGCTTACAGGGGGCGAACACTGAAGCTTTCTTT. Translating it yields CAGLQGANTEAFF. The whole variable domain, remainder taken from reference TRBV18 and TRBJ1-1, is NAGVMQNPRHLVRRRGQEARLRCSPMKGHSHVYWYRQLPEEGLKFMVYLQKENIIDESGMPKERFSAEFPKEGPSILRIQQVVRGDSAAYFCAGLQGANTEAFFGQGTRLTVV.

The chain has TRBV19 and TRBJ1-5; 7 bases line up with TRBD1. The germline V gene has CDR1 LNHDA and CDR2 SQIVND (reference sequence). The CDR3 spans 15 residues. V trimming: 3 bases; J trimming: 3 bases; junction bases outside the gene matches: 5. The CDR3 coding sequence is TGTGCCAGTAGTATCAGGGGACAGCCCAATCAGCCCCAGCATTTT. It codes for CASSIRGQPNQPQHF.

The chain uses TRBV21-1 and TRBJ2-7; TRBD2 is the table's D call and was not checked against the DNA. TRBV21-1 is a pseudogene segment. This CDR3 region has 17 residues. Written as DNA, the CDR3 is TGTGCCAGCAGCGCCACCGGGACTAGCGGGACGACCTACGAGCAGTACTTC. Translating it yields CASSATGTSGTTYEQYF.